The T cell receptor beta chain under discussion was sequenced for a study of beta chain features in type 1 diabetes. The study, taken as a whole, reports: The influence of HLA type on TCRB rearrangement stayed undetermined. TCRB CDR3s were moderately but significantly shorter in Type 1 diabetes patients in all four CD4+ subsets. Individuals with type 1 diabetes displayed fewer insertions and more deletions at VDJ junctions. Any PCR bias toward short templates would affect both groups alike.

Expressed TCRB transcripts were sequenced because the isolated RNA had all been reverse transcribed beforehand. This table comes from immunoSEQ multiplex PCR, and its TCRdb copy is limited to in-frame clones, with some not included. The sample holds 450,000 or so clones, roughly 10% seen once. A few counts support this clone. As yet, its antigen is unknown. This CDR3 region has 15 residues. The germline CDR1 and CDR2 sequences are MGHRA and YSYEKL. V lost 4 bases to trimming and J lost 3 bases, with 15 bases between them. V usage is TRBV4-1 and J usage is TRBJ2-5, with a tentative D call TRBD1 (6 bases). The sequencing input was naive CD4+ T cells from blood. This sequence originates from a woman younger than 30 in good health. The CDR3 is CASSPAGTTKETQYF. The CDR3 nucleotides are TGCGCCAGCAGCCCGGCCGGGACAACTAAAGAGACCCAGTACTTC.